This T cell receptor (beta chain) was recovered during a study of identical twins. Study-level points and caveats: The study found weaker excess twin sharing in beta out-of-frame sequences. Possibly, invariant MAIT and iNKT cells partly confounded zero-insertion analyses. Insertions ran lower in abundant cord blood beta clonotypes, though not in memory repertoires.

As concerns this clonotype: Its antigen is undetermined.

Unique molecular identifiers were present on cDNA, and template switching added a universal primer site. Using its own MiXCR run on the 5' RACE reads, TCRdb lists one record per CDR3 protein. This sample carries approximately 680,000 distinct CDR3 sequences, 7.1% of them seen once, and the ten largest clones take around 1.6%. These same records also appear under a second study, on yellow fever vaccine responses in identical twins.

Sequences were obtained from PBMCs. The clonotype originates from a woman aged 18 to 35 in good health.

Here the CDR3 DNA reads TGTGCCAGTAGTATGGTGGCAGGGGATCAGCCCCAGCATTTT. This gives the protein CASSMVAGDQPQHF. V and J are TRBV19 and TRBJ1-5; TRBD1 might be the D (6 bases). Germline V gene data show CDR1 as LNHDA and CDR2 as SQIVND (reference sequence). V lost 3 bases and J 5 bases, leaving 11 bases between the germline ends. The CDR3 is 14 residues long.